This entry describes one T cell receptor (beta chain). The CDR3 spans 14 residues. CDR1 is SGDLS and CDR2 is YYNGEE in the germline V gene. V was clipped by 2 bases and J by 2 bases, with 10 bases between them. Source study methods: Researchers report that nucleated cell counts were estimated from reference gene primer amplification. Data came from immunoSEQ multiplex PCR; TCRdb stores just in-frame clones and leaves some out. The V and J calls and clone size come from that table; D and trimming were worked out from the DNA. The data show 150,000 or so clones, roughly 87% seen once. The record originates from a study of blood T cell repertoires in COVID-19. Study-level background: The analysed material was cDNA or gDNA that came from T cells, B-cell-depleted T cells, or PBMCs.

Source material: peripheral blood. This chain connects TRBV9 to TRBJ1-2; D not certain. The TCR originated in a woman aged 45-65 years with acute or convalescent COVID-19. CDR3 DNA: TGTGCCAGCAGCGTTTCTGAGGAAAACTATGGCTACACCTTC. Its translation is CASSVSEENYGYTF.